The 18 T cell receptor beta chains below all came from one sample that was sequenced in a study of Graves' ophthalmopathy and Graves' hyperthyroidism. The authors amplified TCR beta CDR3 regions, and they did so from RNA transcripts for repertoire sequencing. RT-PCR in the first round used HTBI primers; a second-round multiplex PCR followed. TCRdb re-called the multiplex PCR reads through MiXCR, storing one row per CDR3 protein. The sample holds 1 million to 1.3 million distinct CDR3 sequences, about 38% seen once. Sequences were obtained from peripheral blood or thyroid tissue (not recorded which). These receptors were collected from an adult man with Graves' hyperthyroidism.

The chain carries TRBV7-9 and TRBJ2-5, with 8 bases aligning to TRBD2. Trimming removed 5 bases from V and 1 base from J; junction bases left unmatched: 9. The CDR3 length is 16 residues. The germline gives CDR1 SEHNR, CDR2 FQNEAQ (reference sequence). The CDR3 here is CASSPRREDFQETQYF. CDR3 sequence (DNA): TGTGCCAGCAGCCCTAGGCGGGAGGACTTCCAAGAGACCCAGTACTTC.

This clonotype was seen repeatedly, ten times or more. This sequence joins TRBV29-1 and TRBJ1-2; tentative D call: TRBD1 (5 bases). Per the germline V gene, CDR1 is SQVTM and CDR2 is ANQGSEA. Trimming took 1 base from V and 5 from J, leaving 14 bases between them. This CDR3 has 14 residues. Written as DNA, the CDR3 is TGCAGCGTTGAAGGAGGAACAGGTACTTATGGCTACACCTTC. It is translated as CSVEGGTGTYGYTF.

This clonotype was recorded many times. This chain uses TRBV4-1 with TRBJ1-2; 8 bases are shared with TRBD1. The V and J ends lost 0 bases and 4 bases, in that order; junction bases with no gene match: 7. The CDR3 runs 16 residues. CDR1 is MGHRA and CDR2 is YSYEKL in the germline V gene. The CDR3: CASSQDLDRGSYGYTF. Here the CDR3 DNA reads TGCGCCAGCAGCCAAGATCTTGACAGGGGAAGCTATGGCTACACCTTC.

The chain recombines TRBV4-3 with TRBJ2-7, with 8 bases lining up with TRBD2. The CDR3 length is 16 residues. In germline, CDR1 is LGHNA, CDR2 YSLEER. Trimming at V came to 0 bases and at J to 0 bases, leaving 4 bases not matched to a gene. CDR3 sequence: CASSQDPAGASYEQYF. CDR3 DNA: TGCGCCAGCAGCCAAGATCCAGCGGGAGCCTCCTACGAGCAGTACTTC.

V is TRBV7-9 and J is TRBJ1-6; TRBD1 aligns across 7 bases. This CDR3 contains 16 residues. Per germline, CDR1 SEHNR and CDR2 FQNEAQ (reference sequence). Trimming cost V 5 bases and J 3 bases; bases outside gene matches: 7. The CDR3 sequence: CASSPDRDSYNSPLHF. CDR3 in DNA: TGTGCCAGCAGCCCGGACCGGGACAGCTATAATTCACCCCTCCACTTT.

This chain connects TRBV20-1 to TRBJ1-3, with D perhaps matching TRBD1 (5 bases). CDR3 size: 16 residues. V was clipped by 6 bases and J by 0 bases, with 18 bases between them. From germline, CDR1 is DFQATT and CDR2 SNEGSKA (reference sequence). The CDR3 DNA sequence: TGCAGTGCCCGGGGTGGAGGGGTCTACTCTGGAAACACCATATATTTT. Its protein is CSARGGGVYSGNTIYF.

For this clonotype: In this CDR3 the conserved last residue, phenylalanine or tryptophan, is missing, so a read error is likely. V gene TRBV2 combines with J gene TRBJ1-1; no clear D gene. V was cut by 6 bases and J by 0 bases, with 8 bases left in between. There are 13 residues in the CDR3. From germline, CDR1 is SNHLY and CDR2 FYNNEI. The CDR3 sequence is CASSAGVNTEAFL. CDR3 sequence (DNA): TGTGCCAGCAGCGCGGGAGTGAACACTGAAGCTTTCCTT.

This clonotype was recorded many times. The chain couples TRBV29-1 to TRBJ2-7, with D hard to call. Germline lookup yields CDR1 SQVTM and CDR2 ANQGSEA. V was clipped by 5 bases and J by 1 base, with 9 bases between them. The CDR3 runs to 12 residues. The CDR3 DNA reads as TGCAGCGTTACCTCGCCTTCCTACGAGCAGTACTTC. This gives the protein CSVTSPSYEQYF.

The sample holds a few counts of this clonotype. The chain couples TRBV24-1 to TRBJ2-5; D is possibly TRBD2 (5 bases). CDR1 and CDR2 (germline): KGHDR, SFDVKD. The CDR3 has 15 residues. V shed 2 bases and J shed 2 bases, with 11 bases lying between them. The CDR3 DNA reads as TGTGCCACCAGTGATTCCCGGACTTTACAAGAGACCCAGTACTTC. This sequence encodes CATSDSRTLQETQYF.

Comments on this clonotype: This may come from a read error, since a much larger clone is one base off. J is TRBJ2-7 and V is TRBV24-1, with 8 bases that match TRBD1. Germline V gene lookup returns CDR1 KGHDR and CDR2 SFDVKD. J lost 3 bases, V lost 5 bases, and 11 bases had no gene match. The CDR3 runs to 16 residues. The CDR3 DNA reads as TGTGCCACCAGTGGGGGGTCCCGGGACAGGAGCTACGAGCAGTACTTC. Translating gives CATSGGSRDRSYEQYF.

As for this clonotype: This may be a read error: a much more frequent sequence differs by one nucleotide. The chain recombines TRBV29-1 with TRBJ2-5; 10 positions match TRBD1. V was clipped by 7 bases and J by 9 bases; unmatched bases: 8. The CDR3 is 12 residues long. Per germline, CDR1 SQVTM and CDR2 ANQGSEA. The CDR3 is CSGRTGGEAQYF. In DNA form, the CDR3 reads TGCAGCGGCCGGACAGGGGGGGAGGCCCAGTACTTC.

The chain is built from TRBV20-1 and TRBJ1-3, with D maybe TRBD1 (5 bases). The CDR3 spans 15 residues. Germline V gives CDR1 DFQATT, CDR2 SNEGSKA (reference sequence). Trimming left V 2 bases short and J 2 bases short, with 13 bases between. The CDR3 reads CSARNQGAPGNTIYF. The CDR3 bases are TGCAGTGCTAGAAACCAGGGAGCCCCTGGAAACACCATATATTTT.

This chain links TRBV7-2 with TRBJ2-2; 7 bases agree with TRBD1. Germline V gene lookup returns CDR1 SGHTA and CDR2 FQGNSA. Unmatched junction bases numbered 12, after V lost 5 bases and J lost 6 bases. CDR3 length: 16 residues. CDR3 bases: TGTGCCAGCAGCGCAACCGGGACAGAAGTGGCCGGGGAGCTGTTTTTT. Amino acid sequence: CASSATGTEVAGELFF.

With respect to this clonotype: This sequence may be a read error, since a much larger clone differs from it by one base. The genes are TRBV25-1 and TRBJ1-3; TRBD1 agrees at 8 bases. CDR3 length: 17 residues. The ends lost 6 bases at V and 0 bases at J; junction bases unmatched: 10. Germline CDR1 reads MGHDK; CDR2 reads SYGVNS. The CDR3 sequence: CASSQARGPNSGNTIYF. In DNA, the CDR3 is TGTGCCAGCAGCCAAGCCAGGGGGCCTAACTCTGGAAACACCATATATTTT.

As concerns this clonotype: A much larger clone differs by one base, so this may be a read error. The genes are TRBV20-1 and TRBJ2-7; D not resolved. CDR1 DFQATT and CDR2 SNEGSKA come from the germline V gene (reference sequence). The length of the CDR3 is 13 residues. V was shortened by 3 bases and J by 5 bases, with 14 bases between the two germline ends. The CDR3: CSASWNQLNEQYF. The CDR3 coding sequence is TGCAGTGCTAGCTGGAACCAGTTGAACGAGCAGTACTTC.

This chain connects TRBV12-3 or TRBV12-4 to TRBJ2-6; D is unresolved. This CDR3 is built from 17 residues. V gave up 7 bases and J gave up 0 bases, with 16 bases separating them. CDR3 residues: CASNQLQSLSGANVLTF. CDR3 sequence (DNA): TGTGCCAGCAACCAACTACAGAGCCTCTCTGGGGCCAACGTCCTGACTTTC.

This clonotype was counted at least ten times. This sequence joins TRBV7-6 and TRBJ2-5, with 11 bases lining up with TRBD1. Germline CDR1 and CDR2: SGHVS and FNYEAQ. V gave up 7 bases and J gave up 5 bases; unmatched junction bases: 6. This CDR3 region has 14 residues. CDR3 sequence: CASIKDRGRETQYF. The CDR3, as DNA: TGTGCCAGCATTAAGGACAGGGGGCGTGAGACCCAGTACTTC.

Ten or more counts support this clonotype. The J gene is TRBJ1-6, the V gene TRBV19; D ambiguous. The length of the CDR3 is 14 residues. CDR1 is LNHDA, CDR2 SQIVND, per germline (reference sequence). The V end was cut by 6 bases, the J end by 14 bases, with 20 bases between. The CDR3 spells CASSGNPLESALHF. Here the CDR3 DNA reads TGTGCCAGTAGCGGGAATCCCCTCGAATCGGCCCTCCACTTT.